The clone carrying this T cell receptor (beta chain) was seen just once. These data belong to a study of blood T cell repertoires in COVID-19. Clones were read by immunoSEQ multiplex PCR, and TCRdb kept only the in-frame ones, dropping some. The repertoire includes some 350,000 clones, 91% of them detected once, and 2.5% to 4% sits in the top ten. Trimming cost V 4 bases and J 2 bases, with 17 bases left between them. CDR1 and CDR2 (germline): SQVTM, ANQGSEA. The CDR3 loop spans 15 amino acids. The chain uses TRBV29-1 and TRBJ1-2, with D possibly being TRBD1 (5 bases). This clonotype was sampled from a woman aged 18-30 years who had recovered from COVID-19. The sequencing input was peripheral blood. The CDR3 spells CSVGDSPIRNYGYTF. CDR3 bases: TGCAGCGTTGGTGACAGTCCCATTCGGAACTATGGCTACACCTTC.